The source of this TCR beta chain is a study of CXCR3-negative and CXCR3-positive naive CD8 T cells. 5' RACE that incorporated UMI labels was used to prepare the TRB cDNA libraries. For each CDR3 protein, TCRdb gives one entry from its re-call of the 5' RACE reads, without DNA. This sample's table has roughly 30,000 distinct CDR3 sequences. Germline CDR1 ENHRY, CDR2 SYGVKD. The CDR3 length is 17 residues. Sample: memory CD8+ T cells from blood. The receptor was derived from a human donor in good health. Some clones in this sample may be carry-over from other donors' samples. The chain recombines TRBV10-3 with TRBJ2-6; TCRdb's D gene call, TRBD1, goes unchecked for lack of DNA. The CDR3 loop is CAISHTGNPSGANVLTF.